The 11 T cell receptor beta chains below were found in one sample sequenced in a study of T cell responses to AZD1222 COVID-19 vaccine. TCRdb's table, derived via immunoSEQ multiplex PCR, lists solely in-frame clones and lacks some. The data contain approximately 150,000 clones, roughly 87% of them singletons. This specimen consisted of peripheral blood, obtained 28 days after the second AZD1222 dose. Every receptor here comes from an adult who received the AZD1222 COVID-19 vaccine.

The chain joins TRBV7-2 to TRBJ2-3; 10 bases are shared with TRBD1. V trimming: 2 bases; J trimming: 2 bases; junction bases outside the gene matches: 4. This CDR3 region has 16 residues. Germline V gene data show CDR1 as SGHTA and CDR2 as FQGNSA. The CDR3 reads CASSLRGTGATDTQYF. CDR3 nucleotide sequence: TGTGCCAGCAGCTTACGCGGGACAGGGGCCACAGATACGCAGTATTTT.

CDR3 sequence reads: CASKGTQSDNYGYTF. The CDR3 nucleotides are TGTGCCAGCAAGGGTACCCAGTCCGATAACTATGGCTACACCTTC. The V and J genes are TRBV6-5 and TRBJ1-2; D gene uncertain. The CDR3 is 15 amino acids. CDR1 is MNHEY and CDR2 is SVGAGI in the germline V gene. V was shortened by 7 bases and J by 1 base, with 16 bases between the two germline ends.

The rearrangement uses TRBV28 and TRBJ2-7; D not resolved. Deletions cut 6 bases from V and 0 bases from J, with 18 bases between. CDR1 and CDR2 (germline): MDHEN, SYDVKM. This CDR3 has 16 amino acids. The CDR3 is CASSLPSRTGSYEQYF. CDR3 coding DNA: TGTGCCAGCAGCTTACCGAGCCGTACTGGCTCCTACGAGCAGTACTTC.

This chain uses TRBV2 with TRBJ1-2; 8 bases line up with TRBD1. There are 17 residues in the CDR3. V shed 3 bases, J shed 3 bases, and the junction held 12 bases outside the gene matches. Germline V gene sequence: CDR1 SNHLY, CDR2 FYNNEI. The CDR3 region has the DNA TGTGCCAGCAGTGACCAGACAGGGGCCATTAATTACTATGGCTACACCTTC. Its translation is CASSDQTGAINYYGYTF.

The chain joins TRBV27 to TRBJ1-3, with TRBD1 matching 7 bases. CDR1 is MNHEY, CDR2 SMNVEV, per germline (reference sequence). This CDR3 is 15 amino acids long. V dropped 4 bases and J dropped 0; count of bases not matched to a gene: 3. Written as DNA, the CDR3 is TGTGCCAGCAGTTCCGGACAGGCCTCTGGAAACACCATATATTTT. This gives the protein CASSSGQASGNTIYF.

The chain joins TRBV5-8 to TRBJ1-5; D ambiguous. Trimming left V 3 bases short and J 6 bases short, with 13 bases between. Germline lookup yields CDR1 SGHTS and CDR2 YDEGEE. The CDR3 has 14 amino acids. CDR3 bases: TGTGCCAGCAGCTGGACGGGTCGGGGTCAGCCCCAGCATTTT. It codes for CASSWTGRGQPQHF.

The chain employs TRBV10-1 and TRBJ2-7, with 11 bases that match TRBD1. V lost 8 bases, J lost 5 bases, and 2 bases stayed unmatched. The CDR3 is made up of 12 amino acids. The germline gives CDR1 WNHNN, CDR2 SYGVQD (reference sequence). The CDR3 bases are TGCGCCAGCGGGACAGGGGGAGACGAGCAGTACTTC. This gives the protein CASGTGGDEQYF.

Notes on this clone: At the DNA level, this CDR3 is encoded by other sequences in the same sample as well. Here the CDR3 DNA reads TGCGCCAGCAGCTTGGGAGGGACAGCGAATGAAAAACTGTTTTTT. This encodes CASSLGGTANEKLFF. The chain joins TRBV5-1 to TRBJ1-4; 7 positions agree with TRBD1. V lost 0 bases to trimming and J lost 5 bases; unmatched junction nucleotides: 4. CDR3 length: 15 residues. Germline values: CDR1 SGHRS, CDR2 YFSETQ.

V gene TRBV5-6 combines with J gene TRBJ1-4; no reliable D call. The CDR3 has 14 amino acids. Trimming cost V 3 bases and J 7 bases, with 13 bases left between them. Per the germline V gene, CDR1 is SGHDT and CDR2 is YYEEEE. The CDR3: CASSSPVGIEKLFF. CDR3 bases: TGTGCCAGCAGCTCCCCGGTTGGGATTGAAAAACTGTTTTTT. Full variable domain (missing parts from reference TRBV5-6 and TRBJ1-4): DAGVTQSPTHLIKTRGQQVTLRCSPKSGHDTVSWYQQALGQGPQFIFQYYEEEERQRGNFPDRFSGHQFPNYSSELNVNALLLGDSALYLCASSSPVGIEKLFFGSGTQLSVL.

This chain connects TRBV3-1 (or the pseudogene TRBV3-2) to TRBJ2-7; D tentatively reads TRBD1 or TRBD2 (5 bases each). CDR3 length: 13 amino acids. The V gene lost 6 bases and the J gene lost 2 bases, with 11 bases spanning the gap. Germline-derived CDR1 and CDR2 are LGHDT and YNNKEL (reference sequence). CDR3 in amino acids: CASRKLGAYEQYF. As DNA, the CDR3 is TGTGCCAGCAGAAAACTAGGGGCCTACGAGCAGTACTTC.

This clone was observed a handful of times. The chain employs TRBV5-1 and TRBJ1-3; D possibly corresponds to TRBD1 (5 bases). Trimming cost V 0 bases and J 2 bases, with 9 bases left between them. The CDR3 has 15 residues. Per the germline V gene, CDR1 is SGHRS and CDR2 is YFSETQ. The CDR3 DNA is TGCGCCAGCAGCTTGGAGGGGAATGCTGGAAACACCATATATTTT. It codes for CASSLEGNAGNTIYF.